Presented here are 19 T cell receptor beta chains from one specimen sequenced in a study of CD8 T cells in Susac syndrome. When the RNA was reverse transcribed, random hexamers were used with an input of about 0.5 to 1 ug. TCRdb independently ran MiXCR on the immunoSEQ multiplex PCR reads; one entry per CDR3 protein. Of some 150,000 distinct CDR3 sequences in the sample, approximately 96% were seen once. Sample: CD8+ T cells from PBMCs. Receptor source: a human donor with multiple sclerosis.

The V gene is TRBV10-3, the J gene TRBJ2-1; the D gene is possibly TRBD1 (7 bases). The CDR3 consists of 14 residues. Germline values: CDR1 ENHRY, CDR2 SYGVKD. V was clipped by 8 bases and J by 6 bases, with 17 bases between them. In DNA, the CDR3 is TGTGCCATCCCCAGACAGGGACTCGGCAATGAGCAGTTCTTC. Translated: CAIPRQGLGNEQFF.

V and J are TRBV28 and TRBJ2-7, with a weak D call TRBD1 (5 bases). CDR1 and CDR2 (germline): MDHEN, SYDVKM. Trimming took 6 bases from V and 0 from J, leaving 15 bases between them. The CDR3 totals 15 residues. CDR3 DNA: TGTGCCAGCAGAGAACGGCAGGGTAGCTCCTACGAGCAGTACTTC. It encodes CASRERQGSSYEQYF.

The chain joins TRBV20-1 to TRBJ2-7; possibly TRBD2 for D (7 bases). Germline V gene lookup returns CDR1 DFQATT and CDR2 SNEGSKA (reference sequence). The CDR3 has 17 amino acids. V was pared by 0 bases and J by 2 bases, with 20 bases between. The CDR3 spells CSAREGGGGRKPYEQYF. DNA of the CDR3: TGCAGTGCTAGAGAGGGTGGGGGGGGCCGAAAACCCTACGAGCAGTACTTC.

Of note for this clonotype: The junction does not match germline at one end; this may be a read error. Here the CDR3 DNA reads TGCGCCAGCAGCGGCGGGGGTTCACCCCTCCACTTT. Protein sequence: CASSGGGSPLHF. This chain joins TRBV9 and TRBJ1-6, with D tentatively TRBD1 (5 bases). CDR3 length: 12 amino acids. Germline CDR1 and CDR2: SGDLS and YYNGEE.

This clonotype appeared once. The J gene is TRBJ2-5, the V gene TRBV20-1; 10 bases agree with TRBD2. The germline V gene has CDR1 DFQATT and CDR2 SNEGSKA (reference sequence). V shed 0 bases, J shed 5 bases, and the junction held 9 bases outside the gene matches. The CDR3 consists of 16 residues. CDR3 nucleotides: TGCAGTGCTAGAGATAGGAGCGGGGGGGCCTTGGAGACCCAGTACTTC. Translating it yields CSARDRSGGALETQYF.

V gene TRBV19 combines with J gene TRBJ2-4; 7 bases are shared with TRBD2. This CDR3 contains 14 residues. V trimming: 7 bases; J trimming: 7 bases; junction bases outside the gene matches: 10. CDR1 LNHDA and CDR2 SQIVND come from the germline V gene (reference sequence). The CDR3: CASTMGRELNIQYF. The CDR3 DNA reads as TGTGCCAGTACCATGGGGAGGGAGTTGAACATTCAGTACTTC.

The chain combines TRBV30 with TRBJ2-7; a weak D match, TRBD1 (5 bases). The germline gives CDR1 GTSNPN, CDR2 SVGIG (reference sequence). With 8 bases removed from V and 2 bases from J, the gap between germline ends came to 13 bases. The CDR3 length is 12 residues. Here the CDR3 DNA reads TGTGCCGGCCACGACAGAACCTACGAGCAGTACTTC. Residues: CAGHDRTYEQYF. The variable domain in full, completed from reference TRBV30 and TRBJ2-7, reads SQTIHQWPATLVQPVGSPLSLECTVEGTSNPNLYWYRQAAGRGLQLLFYSVGIGQISSEVPQNLSASRPQDRQFILSSKKLLLSDSGFYLCAGHDRTYEQYFGPGTRLTVT.

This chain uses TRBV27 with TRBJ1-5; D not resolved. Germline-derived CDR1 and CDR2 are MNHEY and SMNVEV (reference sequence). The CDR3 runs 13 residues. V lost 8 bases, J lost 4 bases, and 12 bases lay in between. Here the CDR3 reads CASGSQGNQPQHF. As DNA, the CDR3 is TGTGCCAGCGGTTCACAAGGAAATCAGCCCCAGCATTTT.

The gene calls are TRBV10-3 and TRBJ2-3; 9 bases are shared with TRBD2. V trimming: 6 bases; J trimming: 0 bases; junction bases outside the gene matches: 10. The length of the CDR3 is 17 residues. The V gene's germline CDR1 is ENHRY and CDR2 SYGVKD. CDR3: CAIRVLLAGYSTDTQYF. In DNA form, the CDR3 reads TGTGCCATCAGGGTTCTACTAGCGGGCTACAGCACAGATACGCAGTATTTT.

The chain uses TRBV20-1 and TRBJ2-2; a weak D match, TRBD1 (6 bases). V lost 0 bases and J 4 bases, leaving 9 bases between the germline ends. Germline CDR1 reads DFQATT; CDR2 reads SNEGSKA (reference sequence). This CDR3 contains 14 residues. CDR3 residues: CSARDTGSTGELFF. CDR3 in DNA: TGCAGTGCTAGAGATACAGGGAGCACCGGGGAGCTGTTTTTT.

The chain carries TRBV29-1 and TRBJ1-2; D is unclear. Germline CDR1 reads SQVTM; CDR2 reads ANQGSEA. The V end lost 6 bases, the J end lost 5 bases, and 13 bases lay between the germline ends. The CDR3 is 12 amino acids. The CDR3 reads CSVDFIGYGYTF. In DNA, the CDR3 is TGCAGCGTCGATTTTATAGGGTATGGCTACACCTTC.

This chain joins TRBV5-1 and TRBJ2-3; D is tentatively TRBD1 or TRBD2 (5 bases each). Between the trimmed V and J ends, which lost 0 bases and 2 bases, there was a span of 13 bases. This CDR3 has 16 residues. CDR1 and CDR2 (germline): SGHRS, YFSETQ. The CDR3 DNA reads TGCGCCAGCAGCTTGGACGTCAGGGACCACACAGATACGCAGTATTTT. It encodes CASSLDVRDHTDTQYF.

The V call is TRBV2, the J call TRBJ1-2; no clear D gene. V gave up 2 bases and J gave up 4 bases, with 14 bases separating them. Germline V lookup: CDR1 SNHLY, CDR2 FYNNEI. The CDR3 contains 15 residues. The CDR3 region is CASSELGASGYGYTF. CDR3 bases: TGTGCCAGCAGTGAATTAGGCGCGTCTGGCTATGGCTACACCTTC.

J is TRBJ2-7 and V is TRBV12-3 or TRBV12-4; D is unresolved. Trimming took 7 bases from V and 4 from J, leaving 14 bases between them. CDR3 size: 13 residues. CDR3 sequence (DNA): TGTGCCAGCAAGCTGGCGGAGTCTTACGAGCAGTACTTC. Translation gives CASKLAESYEQYF.

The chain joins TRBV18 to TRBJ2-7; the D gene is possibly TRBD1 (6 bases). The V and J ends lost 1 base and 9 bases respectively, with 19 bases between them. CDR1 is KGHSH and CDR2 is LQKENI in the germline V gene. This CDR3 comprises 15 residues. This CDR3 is CASSPLKTGSPWQYF. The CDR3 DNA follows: TGTGCCAGCTCACCACTGAAGACAGGTTCCCCCTGGCAGTACTTC.

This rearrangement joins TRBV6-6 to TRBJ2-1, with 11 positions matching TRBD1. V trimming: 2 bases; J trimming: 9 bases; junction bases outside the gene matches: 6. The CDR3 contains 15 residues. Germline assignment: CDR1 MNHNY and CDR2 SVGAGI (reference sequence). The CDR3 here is CASSYGGQGAGEQFF. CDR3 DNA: TGTGCCAGCAGTTACGGCGGACAGGGGGCGGGTGAGCAGTTCTTC.

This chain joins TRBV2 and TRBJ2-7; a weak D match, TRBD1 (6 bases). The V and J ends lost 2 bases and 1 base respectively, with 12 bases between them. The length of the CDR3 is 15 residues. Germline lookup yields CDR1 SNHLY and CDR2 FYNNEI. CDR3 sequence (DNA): TGTGCCAGCAGTGAATTTCAGGGGCCGTCCTACGAGCAGTACTTC. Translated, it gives CASSEFQGPSYEQYF.

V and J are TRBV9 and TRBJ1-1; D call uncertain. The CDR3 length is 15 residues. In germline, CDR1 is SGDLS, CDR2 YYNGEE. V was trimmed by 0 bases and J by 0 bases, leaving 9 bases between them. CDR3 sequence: CASSVEGKMNTEAFF. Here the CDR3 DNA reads TGTGCCAGCAGCGTAGAGGGAAAGATGAACACTGAAGCTTTCTTT.

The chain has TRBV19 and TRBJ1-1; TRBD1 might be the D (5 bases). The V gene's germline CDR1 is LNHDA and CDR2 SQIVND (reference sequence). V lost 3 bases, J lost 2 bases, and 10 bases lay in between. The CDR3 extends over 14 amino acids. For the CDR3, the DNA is TGTGCCAGTAGTATCACTACAGGAAACACTGAAGCTTTCTTT. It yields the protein CASSITTGNTEAFF. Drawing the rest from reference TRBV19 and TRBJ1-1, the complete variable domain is DGGITQSPKYLFRKEGQNVTLSCEQNLNHDAMYWYRQDPGQGLRLIYYSQIVNDFQKGDIAEGYSVSREKKESFPLTVTSAQKNPTAFYLCASSITTGNTEAFFGQGTRLTVV.